The 22 T cell receptor beta chains presented below share a single source sample, sequenced in a study of shared clonotypes between healthy human individuals. The table came from immunoSEQ multiplex PCR; TCRdb's copy has only in-frame clones and leaves some out. The table lists some 1.5 million clones, 98% of them singletons. Sequencing input: naive CD4+ T cells sorted from blood. Subset here: CD45RA+ positively selected. The receptors here all came from a man under 40 in good health.

The J gene is TRBJ2-7, the V gene TRBV7-2; 10 bases map to TRBD2. The V and J ends lost 1 base and 2 bases, in that order; junction bases with no gene match: 2. From germline, CDR1 is SGHTA and CDR2 FQGNSA. The CDR3 length is 15 residues. This CDR3 reads CASSLVLAGAYEQYF. The DNA of the CDR3 is TGTGCCAGCAGCTTAGTGCTAGCGGGAGCCTACGAGCAGTACTTC.

The V and J genes are TRBV29-1 and TRBJ2-7, with 7 bases aligning to TRBD1. Germline V gives CDR1 SQVTM, CDR2 ANQGSEA. The CDR3 extends over 15 amino acids. After removal of 4 bases from V and 3 bases from J, the junction contained 12 bases not matched to a gene. Written as DNA, the CDR3 is TGCAGCGTTGGGGGGACAGTAACGAAATACTACGAGCAGTACTTC. It is translated as CSVGGTVTKYYEQYF.

The J gene is TRBJ1-3, the V gene TRBV11-2; maybe TRBD1 (6 bases). The CDR3 is made up of 19 amino acids. Trimming took off 5 bases at V and 0 bases at J, with 23 bases between the two ends. Germline-derived CDR1 and CDR2 are SGHAT and FQNNGV. CDR3 in amino acids: CASSVLAGRGVLSGNTIYF. DNA for the CDR3: TGTGCCAGCAGCGTCCTGGCGGGCAGGGGCGTCCTCTCTGGAAACACCATATATTTT.

Concerning this clone: This same CDR3 is encoded by further DNA sequences in the sample. The rearrangement joins TRBV7-2 to TRBJ2-3, with D uncertain. The ends were cut back, 3 bases at V and 0 bases at J, with 1 base in the middle. The CDR3 extends over 12 amino acids. CDR1 SGHTA and CDR2 FQGNSA come from the germline V gene. CDR3 protein: CASSFSTDTQYF. Here the CDR3 DNA reads TGTGCCAGCAGCTTTAGCACAGATACGCAGTATTTT.

In regard to this clone: Additional DNA sequences in this sample encode the identical CDR3. The chain combines TRBV6-5 with TRBJ2-1; no clear D. The CDR3 totals 13 residues. Trimming stripped 4 bases from V and 0 bases from J, with 4 bases between. Germline V gene lookup returns CDR1 MNHEY and CDR2 SVGAGI. In DNA, the CDR3 is TGTGCCAGCAGTTTGGACTCCTACAATGAGCAGTTCTTC. Its protein is CASSLDSYNEQFF.

Concerning this clone: An end of the junction does not agree with germline; a read error may underlie this. The V and J genes are TRBV29-1 and TRBJ1-1, with D perhaps matching TRBD1 (6 bases). This CDR3 has 13 amino acids. The germline V gene has CDR1 SQVTM and CDR2 ANQGSEA. The CDR3 region is CSGEQGASTEAFF. CDR3 bases: TGCAGCGGTGAACAGGGAGCGTCCACTGAAGCTTTCTTT.

This clone was observed a single time. The J gene is TRBJ2-7, the V gene TRBV6-5; 7 bases agree with TRBD1. The length of the CDR3 is 13 residues. Trimming at V came to 2 bases and at J to 5 bases, leaving 3 bases not matched to a gene. CDR1 and CDR2 (germline): MNHEY, SVGAGI. The CDR3 region is CASSYDRDHEQYF. The CDR3 DNA follows: TGTGCCAGCAGTTACGACAGGGACCACGAGCAGTACTTC.

The rearrangement links TRBV6-6 to TRBJ2-1; D not resolved. This CDR3 is built from 12 residues. The V gene's germline CDR1 is MNHNY and CDR2 SVGAGI (reference sequence). The CDR3 is CVGGDLYNEQFF. Here the CDR3 DNA reads TGTGTGGGTGGGGATCTTTACAATGAGCAGTTCTTC.

Turning to this clone: Different DNA sequences within this sample yield the same CDR3. This chain connects TRBV19 to TRBJ2-7; tentative D call: TRBD2 (6 bases). The germline V gene has CDR1 LNHDA and CDR2 SQIVND (reference sequence). This CDR3 is built from 13 residues. V dropped 4 bases and J dropped 2 bases, with 9 bases sitting between them. The CDR3 loop reads CASSRGGTYEQYF. CDR3 bases: TGTGCCAGTAGTAGGGGAGGAACCTACGAGCAGTACTTC. Filled out from reference TRBV19 and TRBJ2-7, the complete variable domain reads DGGITQSPKYLFRKEGQNVTLSCEQNLNHDAMYWYRQDPGQGLRLIYYSQIVNDFQKGDIAEGYSVSREKKESFPLTVTSAQKNPTAFYLCASSRGGTYEQYFGPGTRLTVT.

This clone was seen just once. CDR3 in amino acids: CAISRANTGELFF. The CDR3 DNA follows: TGTGCCATCAGTCGTGCGAACACCGGGGAGCTGTTTTTT. This chain links TRBV10-3 with TRBJ2-2; D uncertain. Germline values: CDR1 ENHRY, CDR2 SYGVKD. The V end lost 5 bases, the J end lost 0 bases, and 4 bases lay between the germline ends. The CDR3 totals 13 residues.

V and J are TRBV19 and TRBJ1-5; D might be TRBD1 (6 bases). Germline V lookup: CDR1 LNHDA, CDR2 SQIVND (reference sequence). V was pared by 7 bases and J by 0 bases, with 13 bases between. This CDR3 has 15 amino acids. This CDR3 is CASTDRSYSNQPQHF. In DNA form, the CDR3 reads TGTGCCAGTACCGACAGGAGTTATAGCAATCAGCCCCAGCATTTT.

The chain combines TRBV5-5 with TRBJ2-7; D is ambiguous. The germline V gene has CDR1 SGHKS and CDR2 YYEKEE (reference sequence). The CDR3 consists of 14 residues. The V gene lost 0 bases and the J gene lost 2 bases, with 9 bases spanning the gap. CDR3 in DNA: TGTGCCAGCAGCTTGGTCCTGGACCCCTACGAGCAGTACTTC. The encoded protein is CASSLVLDPYEQYF.

The J gene is TRBJ2-2, the V gene TRBV21-1; the tabulated D call, TRBD2, remains unverified against the DNA. TRBV21-1 is given as a pseudogene. The CDR3 length is 16 residues. CDR3 DNA: TGTGCCAGCAGCGGGCCCGGGGGGCGTATCACCGGGGAGCTGTTTTTT. This translates into CASSGPGGRITGELFF.

The V and J genes are TRBV18 and TRBJ1-4; no clear D. This CDR3 is 16 amino acids long. CDR1 is KGHSH and CDR2 is LQKENI in the germline V gene. V dropped 2 bases and J dropped 7 bases, with 17 bases sitting between them. Here the CDR3 DNA reads TGTGCCAGCTCACCAAACGAAGGGCTCATAGGTGAAAAACTGTTTTTT. This gives the protein CASSPNEGLIGEKLFF.

The chain recombines TRBV27 with TRBJ2-1; the match to TRBD2 covers 8 bases. The CDR3 spans 16 residues. Germline-derived CDR1 and CDR2 are MNHEY and SMNVEV (reference sequence). V shed 5 bases and J 8 bases; nucleotides not matched to a gene: 14. CDR3 sequence: CASSLQPGLAGDEQFF. As DNA, the CDR3 is TGTGCCAGCAGTCTTCAGCCCGGACTAGCAGGCGATGAGCAGTTCTTC.

A word on this clone: Because the CDR3's place on the DNA is in doubt, the DNA is left out and the CDR3 is given as listed by TCRdb. The chain uses TRBV7-9 and TRBJ1-3; TRBD1, the D gene given by the table, was not confirmed from the DNA. Germline V CDR1 and CDR2: SEHNR, FQNEAQ (reference sequence). The CDR3 adds up to 13 amino acids, both ends counted. CDR3 protein: CASSWGQGASCYF.

This rearrangement joins TRBV9 to TRBJ1-1; weak D call: TRBD1 (6 bases). The CDR3 extends over 14 amino acids. The V gene's germline CDR1 is SGDLS and CDR2 YYNGEE. V was cut by 4 bases and J by 4 bases, with 14 bases left in between. CDR3 amino acids: CASSRVSGATEAFF. The CDR3 DNA sequence: TGTGCCAGCAGCAGAGTCTCAGGGGCCACTGAAGCTTTCTTT.

The chain links TRBV6-6 to TRBJ1-2; D uncertain. This CDR3 region has 13 residues. In germline, CDR1 is MNHNY, CDR2 SVGAGI (reference sequence). Trimming cost V 2 bases and J 4 bases, with 8 bases left between them. For the CDR3, the DNA is TGTGCCAGCAGTTACGGAGCTCCCTATGGCTACACCTTC. Its protein is CASSYGAPYGYTF.

The chain employs TRBV11-2 and TRBJ1-5, with a tentative D call TRBD1 (5 bases). This CDR3 is built from 16 residues. Trimming shortened V by 1 base and J by 2 bases, and 12 bases separated the two germline ends. CDR1 and CDR2 from the germline V gene are SGHAT and FQNNGV. CDR3 in DNA: TGTGCCAGCAGCTTAGCCGGGGGGTTTGGCAATCAGCCCCAGCATTTT. As protein: CASSLAGGFGNQPQHF.

The chain uses TRBV7-2 and TRBJ2-1; D is perhaps TRBD1 (5 bases). Germline V gene sequence: CDR1 SGHTA, CDR2 FQGNSA. V shed 5 bases and J shed 0 bases, with 17 bases lying between them. CDR3 length: 17 amino acids. The DNA of the CDR3 is TGTGCCAGCAGCAGCTTTGCCCAGGGAAGCTCCTACAATGAGCAGTTCTTC. Protein product: CASSSFAQGSSYNEQFF.

The count of this clone is one. The chain links TRBV19 to TRBJ1-5; 10 positions match TRBD1. The germline V gene has CDR1 LNHDA and CDR2 SQIVND (reference sequence). J gave up 9 bases and V 6 bases, and 5 bases lay outside the gene matches. This CDR3 contains 13 residues. The CDR3 region has the DNA TGTGCCAGTAGGGCGGGACAGGGGTTGCCCCAGCATTTT. Its protein is CASRAGQGLPQHF.

About this clone: At one of its ends the junction is not consistent with the germline gene, which may arise from a read error. This chain uses TRBV7-9 with TRBJ1-3; D remains unclear. CDR3 size: 17 residues. The germline V gene has CDR1 SEHNR and CDR2 FQNEAQ (reference sequence). DNA for the CDR3: TGTGCCGGCAGCGCCCTGGGAGGGATGGTGTTGGGAAACACCATATATTTT. Encoded protein: CAGSALGGMVLGNTIYF.